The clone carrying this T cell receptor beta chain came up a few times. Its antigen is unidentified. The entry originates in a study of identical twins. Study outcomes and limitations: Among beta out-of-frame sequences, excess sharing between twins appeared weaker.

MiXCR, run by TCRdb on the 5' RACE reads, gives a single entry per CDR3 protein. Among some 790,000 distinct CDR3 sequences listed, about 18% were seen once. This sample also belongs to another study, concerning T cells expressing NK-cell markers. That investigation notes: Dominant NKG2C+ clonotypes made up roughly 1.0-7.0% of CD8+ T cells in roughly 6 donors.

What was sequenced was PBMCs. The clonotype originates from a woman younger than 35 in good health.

This CDR3 reads CASIQQGSETQYF. For the CDR3, the DNA is TGTGCCAGCATACAACAGGGATCCGAGACCCAGTACTTC. The J gene is TRBJ2-5, the V gene TRBV5-4; a possible D gene is TRBD1 (6 bases). With 6 bases removed from V and 5 bases from J, the gap between germline ends came to 14 bases. There are 13 residues in the CDR3. The V gene's germline CDR1 is SGHNT and CDR2 YYREEE (reference sequence).